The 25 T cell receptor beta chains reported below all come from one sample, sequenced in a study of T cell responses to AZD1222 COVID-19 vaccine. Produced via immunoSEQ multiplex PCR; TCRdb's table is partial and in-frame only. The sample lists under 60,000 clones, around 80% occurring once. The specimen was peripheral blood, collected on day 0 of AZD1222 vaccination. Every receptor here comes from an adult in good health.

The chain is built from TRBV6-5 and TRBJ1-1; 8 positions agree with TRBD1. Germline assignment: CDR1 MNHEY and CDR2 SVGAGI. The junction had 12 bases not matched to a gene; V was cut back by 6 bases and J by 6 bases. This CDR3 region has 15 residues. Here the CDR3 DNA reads TGTGCCAGCAGCCAGGACAGGGCATTGTTGGCTGAAGCTTTCTTT. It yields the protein CASSQDRALLAEAFF.

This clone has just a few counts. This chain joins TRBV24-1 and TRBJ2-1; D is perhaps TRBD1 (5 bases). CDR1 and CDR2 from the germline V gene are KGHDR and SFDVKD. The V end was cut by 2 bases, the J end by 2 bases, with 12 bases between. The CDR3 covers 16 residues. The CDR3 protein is CATSDSGKSTYNEQFF. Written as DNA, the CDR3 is TGTGCCACCAGTGATTCAGGGAAATCAACCTACAATGAGCAGTTCTTC.

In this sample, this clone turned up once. The CDR3: CASSKAASYFNEQYF. CDR3 DNA sequence: TGTGCCAGTAGTAAAGCGGCCAGCTACTTCAACGAGCAGTACTTC. The rearrangement links TRBV19 to TRBJ2-7; possibly TRBD2 for D (5 bases). V shed 4 bases and J shed 5 bases, with 18 bases lying between them. The CDR3 has 15 amino acids. Germline V gene sequence: CDR1 LNHDA, CDR2 SQIVND (reference sequence).

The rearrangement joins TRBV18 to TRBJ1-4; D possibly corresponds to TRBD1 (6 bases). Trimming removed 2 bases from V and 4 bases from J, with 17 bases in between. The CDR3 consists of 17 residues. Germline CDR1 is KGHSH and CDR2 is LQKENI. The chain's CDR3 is CASSPDLQGQNNEKLFF. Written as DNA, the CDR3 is TGTGCCAGCTCACCAGATTTACAGGGCCAAAATAATGAAAAACTGTTTTTT.

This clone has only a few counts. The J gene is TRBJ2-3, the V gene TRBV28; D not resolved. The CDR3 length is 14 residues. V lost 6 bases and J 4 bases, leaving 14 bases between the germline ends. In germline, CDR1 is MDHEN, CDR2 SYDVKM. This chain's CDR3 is CASSSTKSPDTQYF. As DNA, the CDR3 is TGTGCCAGCAGCTCAACGAAAAGTCCAGATACGCAGTATTTT.

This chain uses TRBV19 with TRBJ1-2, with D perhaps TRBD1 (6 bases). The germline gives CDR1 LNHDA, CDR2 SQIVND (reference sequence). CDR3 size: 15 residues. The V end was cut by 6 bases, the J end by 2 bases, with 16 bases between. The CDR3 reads CASSPSWGANYGYTF. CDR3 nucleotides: TGTGCCAGTAGCCCTTCTTGGGGGGCCAACTATGGCTACACCTTC.

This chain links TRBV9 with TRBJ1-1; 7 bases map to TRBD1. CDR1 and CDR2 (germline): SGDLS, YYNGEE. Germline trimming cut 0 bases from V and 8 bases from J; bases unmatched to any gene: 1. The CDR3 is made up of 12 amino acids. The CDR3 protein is CASSVGQGEAFF. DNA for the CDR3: TGTGCCAGCAGCGTAGGACAGGGAGAAGCTTTCTTT.

CDR3 coding DNA: TGCAGCGTAGAACAAGAAAACACAGATACGCAGTATTTT. Translated, it gives CSVEQENTDTQYF. The V and J genes are TRBV29-1 and TRBJ2-3; D uncertain. This CDR3 is built from 13 residues. Germline CDR1 reads SQVTM; CDR2 reads ANQGSEA. Trimming took 6 bases from V and 2 from J, leaving 12 bases between them.

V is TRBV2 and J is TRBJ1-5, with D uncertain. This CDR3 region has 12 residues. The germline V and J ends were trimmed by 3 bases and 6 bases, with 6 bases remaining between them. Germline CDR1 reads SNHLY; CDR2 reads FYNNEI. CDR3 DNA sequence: TGTGCCAGCAGTGATACGGGTCAGCCCCAGCATTTT. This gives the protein CASSDTGQPQHF.

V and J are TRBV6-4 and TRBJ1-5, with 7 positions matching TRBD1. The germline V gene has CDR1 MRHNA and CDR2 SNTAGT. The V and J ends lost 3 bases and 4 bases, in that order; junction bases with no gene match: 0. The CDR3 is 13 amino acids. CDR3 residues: CASSEQGNQPQHF. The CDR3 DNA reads TGTGCCAGCAGTGAACAGGGGAATCAGCCCCAGCATTTT.

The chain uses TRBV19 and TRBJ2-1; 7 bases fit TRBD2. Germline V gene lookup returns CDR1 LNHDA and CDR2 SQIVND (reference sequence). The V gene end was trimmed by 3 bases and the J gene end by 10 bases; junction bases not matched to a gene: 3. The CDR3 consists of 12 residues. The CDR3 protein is CASSMGLLEQFF. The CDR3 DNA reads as TGTGCCAGTAGTATGGGACTACTAGAGCAGTTCTTC.

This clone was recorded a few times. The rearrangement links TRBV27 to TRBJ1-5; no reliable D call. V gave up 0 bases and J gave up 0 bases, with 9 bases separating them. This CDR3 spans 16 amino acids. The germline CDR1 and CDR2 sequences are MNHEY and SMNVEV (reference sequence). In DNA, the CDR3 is TGTGCCAGCAGTTTATCCCCAGGCAATAGCAATCAGCCCCAGCATTTT. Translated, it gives CASSLSPGNSNQPQHF.

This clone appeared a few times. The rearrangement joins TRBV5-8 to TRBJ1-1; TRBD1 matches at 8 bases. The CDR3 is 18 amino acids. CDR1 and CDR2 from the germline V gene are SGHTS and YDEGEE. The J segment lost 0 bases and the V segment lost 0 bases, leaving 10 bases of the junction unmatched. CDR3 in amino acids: CASSLGAGGGRVNTEAFF. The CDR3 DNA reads TGTGCCAGCAGCTTGGGGGCAGGGGGCGGACGCGTGAACACTGAAGCTTTCTTT.

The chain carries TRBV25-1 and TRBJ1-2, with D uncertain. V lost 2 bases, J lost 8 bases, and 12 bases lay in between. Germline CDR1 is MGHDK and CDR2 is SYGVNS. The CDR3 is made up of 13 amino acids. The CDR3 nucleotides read TGTGCCAGCAGTGAACGACAACTGGAAGGCTACACCTTC. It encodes CASSERQLEGYTF.

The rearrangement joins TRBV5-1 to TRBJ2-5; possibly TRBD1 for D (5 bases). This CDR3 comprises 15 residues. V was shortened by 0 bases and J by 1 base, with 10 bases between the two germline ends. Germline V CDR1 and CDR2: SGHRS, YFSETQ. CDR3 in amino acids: CASSLGQMGQETQYF. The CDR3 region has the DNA TGCGCCAGCAGCTTGGGACAGATGGGCCAAGAGACCCAGTACTTC.

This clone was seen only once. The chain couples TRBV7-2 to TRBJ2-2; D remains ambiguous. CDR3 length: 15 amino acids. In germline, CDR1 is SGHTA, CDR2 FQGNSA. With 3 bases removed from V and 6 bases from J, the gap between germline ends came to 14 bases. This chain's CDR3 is CASSFLFLKAGELFF. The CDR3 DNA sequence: TGTGCCAGCAGCTTCCTATTCCTCAAAGCCGGGGAGCTGTTTTTT.

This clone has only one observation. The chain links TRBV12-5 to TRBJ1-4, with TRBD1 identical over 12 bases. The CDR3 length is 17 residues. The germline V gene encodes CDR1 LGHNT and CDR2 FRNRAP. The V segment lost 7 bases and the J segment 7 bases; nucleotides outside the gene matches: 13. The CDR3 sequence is CASAPGQGAVRSEKLFF. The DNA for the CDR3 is TGTGCTAGTGCCCCGGGACAGGGGGCTGTAAGGAGTGAAAAACTGTTTTTT.

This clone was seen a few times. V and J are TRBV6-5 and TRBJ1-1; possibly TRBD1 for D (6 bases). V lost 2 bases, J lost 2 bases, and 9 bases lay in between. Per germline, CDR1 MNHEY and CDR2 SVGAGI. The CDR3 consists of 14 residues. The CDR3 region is CASSYTGSNTEAFF. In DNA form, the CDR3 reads TGTGCCAGCAGTTACACAGGGTCAAACACTGAAGCTTTCTTT.

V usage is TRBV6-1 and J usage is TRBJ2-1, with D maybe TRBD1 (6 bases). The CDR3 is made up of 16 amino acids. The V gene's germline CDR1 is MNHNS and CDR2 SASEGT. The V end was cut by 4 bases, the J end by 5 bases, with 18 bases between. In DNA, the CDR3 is TGTGCCAGCAGTGGACAGGTTTTGGGGTTTAACAATGAGCAGTTCTTC. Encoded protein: CASSGQVLGFNNEQFF.

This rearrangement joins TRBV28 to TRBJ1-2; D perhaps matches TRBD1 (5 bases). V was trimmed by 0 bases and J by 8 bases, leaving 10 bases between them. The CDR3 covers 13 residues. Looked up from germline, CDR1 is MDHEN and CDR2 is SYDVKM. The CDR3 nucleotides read TGTGCCAGCAGTTTATGGCAGGGACTCGGCTACACCTTC. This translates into CASSLWQGLGYTF.

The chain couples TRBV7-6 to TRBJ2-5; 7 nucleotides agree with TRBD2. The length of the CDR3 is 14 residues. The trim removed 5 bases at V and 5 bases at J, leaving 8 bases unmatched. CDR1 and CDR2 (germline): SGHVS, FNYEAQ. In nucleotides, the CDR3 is TGTGCCAGCAGCGTTTCTAGCGGAGGGGAGACCCAGTACTTC. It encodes CASSVSSGGETQYF.

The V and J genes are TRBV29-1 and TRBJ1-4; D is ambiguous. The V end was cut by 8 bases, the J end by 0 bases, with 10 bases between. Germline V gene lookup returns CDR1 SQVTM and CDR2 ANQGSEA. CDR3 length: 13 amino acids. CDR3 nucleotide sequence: TGCAGCACCCGGACCGCAACTAATGAAAAACTGTTTTTT. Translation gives CSTRTATNEKLFF.

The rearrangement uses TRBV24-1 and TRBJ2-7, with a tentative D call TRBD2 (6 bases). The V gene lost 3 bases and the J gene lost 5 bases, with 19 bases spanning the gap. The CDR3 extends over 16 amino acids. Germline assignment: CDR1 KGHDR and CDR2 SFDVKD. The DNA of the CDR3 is TGTGCCACCAGTGATCCTAGCGCGGGGTCGGGGCACGAGCAGTACTTC. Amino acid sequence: CATSDPSAGSGHEQYF.

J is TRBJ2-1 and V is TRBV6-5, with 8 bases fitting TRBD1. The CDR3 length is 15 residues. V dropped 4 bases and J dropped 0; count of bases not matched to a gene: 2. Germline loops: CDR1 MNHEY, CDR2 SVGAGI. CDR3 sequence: CASSWTGSSYNEQFF. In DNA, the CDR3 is TGTGCCAGCAGTTGGACAGGGAGCTCCTACAATGAGCAGTTCTTC.

The CDR3 region has the DNA TGTGCCAGCAGCTCAGGACAGACTAATGAAAAACTGTTTTTT. This codes for CASSSGQTNEKLFF. The chain recombines TRBV7-9 with TRBJ1-4; the D gene is possibly TRBD1 (6 bases). Germline CDR1 SEHNR, CDR2 FQNEAQ (reference sequence). This CDR3 is built from 14 residues. Trimming cost V 4 bases and J 2 bases, with 8 bases left between them. The full variable domain, its missing parts supplied by reference TRBV7-9 and TRBJ1-4, is DTGVSQNPRHKITKRGQNVTFRCDPISEHNRLYWYRQTLGQGPEFLTYFQNEAQLEKSRLLSDRFSAERPKGSFSTLEIQRTEQGDSAMYLCASSSGQTNEKLFFGSGTQLSVL.